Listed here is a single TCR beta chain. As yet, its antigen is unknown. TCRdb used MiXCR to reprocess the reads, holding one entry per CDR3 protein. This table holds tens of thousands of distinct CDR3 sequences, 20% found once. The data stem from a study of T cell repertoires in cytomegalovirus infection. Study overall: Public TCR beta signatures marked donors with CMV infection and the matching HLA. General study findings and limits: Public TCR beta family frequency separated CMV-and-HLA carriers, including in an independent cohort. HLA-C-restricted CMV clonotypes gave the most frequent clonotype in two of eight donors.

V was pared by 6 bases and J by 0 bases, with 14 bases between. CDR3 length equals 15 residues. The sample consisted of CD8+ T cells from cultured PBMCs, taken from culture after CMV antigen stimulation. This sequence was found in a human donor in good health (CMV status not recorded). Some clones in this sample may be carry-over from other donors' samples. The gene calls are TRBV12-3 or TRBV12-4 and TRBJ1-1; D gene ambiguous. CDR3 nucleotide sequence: TGTGCCAGCAGCCCCAGGAGAGAGTTGAACACTGAAGCTTTCTTT. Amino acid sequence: CASSPRRELNTEAFF.